The present entry profiles one T cell receptor beta chain with its context. What antigen it recognizes has not been identified. No base quality values were provided; no much bigger clone lies one nucleotide off. The CDR3 has 17 amino acids, counting the end cysteine and phenylalanine. Just CDR3 DNA is preserved here, 51 bases in frame from base 1. Via the germline V gene, CDR1 is LGHNA and CDR2 YNFKEQ. The germline V and J ends show losses of 1 base and 4 bases respectively, and no gene match explains 7 bases of the junction. These data are taken from a study of shared clonotypes between healthy human individuals (dated by TCRdb to between 2020 and 2021). Turning to the overall study: The cohort comprised a couple of women and a few men aged 18 to 49 years. Per donor, three plates each were used for CD4 naive and CD4 memory, two for CD8 naive, and one for CD8 memory. Blood TCR repertoires of about 5 healthy adults were deeply sequenced to estimate repertoire size and the extent of clonotype sharing between individuals. To increase sequencing depth and limit assay-specific biases, different laboratories used diverse techniques to prepare libraries and sequence TCR repertoires. Per donor, leukapheresis produced somewhere between about 0.94 and 9 billion PBMCs.

Using the deep immunoSEQ assay, multiplex PCR amplified TCR CDR3 regions from genomic DNA. Extracted genomic DNA from each cell subset was distributed evenly across all wells of several immunoSEQ 96-well plates, and each plate was treated as a replicate. Each replicate PCR for sorted subsets received about 180 ng genomic DNA, equal to 30,000 or so T cell genomes. Purified libraries were measured with a Qubit 3.0 fluorometer, size-checked on a Bioanalyzer 2100, and measured again with the KAPA Library Quantification kit. Every immunoSEQ 96-well plate was sequenced on a separate single-read 150-cycle Illumina NextSeq 550 flow cell. Per the authors' processing: Because the immunoSEQ output included only junctional sequences and no quality scores, the filtering could not be the same as the filtering used for full-length reads. To assign V/J genes and CDR3, sequences were annotated using PyIR, a Python wrapper for IgBLAST v1.9, with IMGT germline references. Reads were removed for weak V/J assignments (E-value above 1e-6), missing CDR3, stop codons, out-of-frame junctions, or ambiguous translated residues. V3J clonotypes were defined by identical inferred V gene, J gene, and CDR3 amino acid sequence. Percentage overlap between repertoires was computed as shared unique clonotypes divided by the size of the smaller repertoire. Richness of each repertoire was evaluated using RTK rarefaction, the Chao1 estimator, and Recon v2.1 estimates of unobserved clonotypes. For all TCRbeta clonotypes obtained by the gDNA method from a handful of donors, generation probabilities were computed with OLGA. Not all clones reach the TCRdb copy of this immuneACCESS table, which keeps in-frame sequences only. Checked studies attribute under half of the gap to unresolved V genes and leave the rest unexplained. D and trimming come from the DNA, and the V and J calls and clone size come from that table. The sample contains approximately 2.1 million clones, approximately 95% of them found a single time. The top ten clonotypes cover 0.35% to 0.5% of the sample.

Broader findings and caveats from the paper: Pairwise subsampling indicated that sequencing depth was expected to affect the degree of clonotype sharing among donors. When several donors were compared, the shared fraction of clonotypes was 5% to 6.5% for naive CD4, around 3.6% for naive CD8, roughly 2.5% for memory CD4, and 0.4% for memory CD8. Naive subsets generally had larger estimated clonotype richness than memory subsets did. Incomplete sequencing was indicated by rarefaction of sorted-subset datasets, despite the large sequencing depth. Compared with non-shared clonotypes, clonotypes shared by all four sorted-subset donors had higher generation probabilities. Because the study included a small number of donors, the genetic and exposure-history diversity represented was limited. Sampling was restricted to blood, and TCR repertoires in tissue are likely to differ from TCR repertoires in blood.

The donors were healthy, HIV-negative adults who had no recently reported acute infections or vaccinations. Every donor was a Caucasian adult living in Nashville, Tennessee, USA. CD4+ T cells were enriched through magnetic negative selection, after which naive cells were positively selected on CD45RA and the remaining negative fraction served as the memory subset. After blood collection by leukapheresis, PBMCs were isolated using Ficoll-Histopaque density gradient centrifugation and then cryopreserved in the vapor phase of liquid nitrogen. Analytical flow cytometry was used to check the purity and quantity of every magnetically sorted T cell population. Genomic DNA was isolated from every sorted fraction and measured by UV absorbance on a Nanodrop 2000c.

Source material: naive CD4+ T cells from PBMCs. The sample's cell subset or site, from its label and the paper: CD45RA+ positively selected. The receptor chain draws on TRBV4-2 and TRBJ2-1; 10 nucleotides in the junction match TRBD2. This TCR came from a man aged 18 to 30 in good health. Some clones in this sample may be carry-over from other donors' samples. CDR3 reads: CASSQVGLAGVYNEQFF. The bases are TGTGCCAGCAGCCAAGTGGGTCTAGCGGGAGTTTACAATGAGCAGTTCTTC.